Reported below is one TCR beta chain. Study processing details: Amplification with reference gene primers provided the estimates of nucleated cell counts. Assay: immunoSEQ multiplex PCR; the TCRdb copy retains only in-frame clones and omits some. The V and J calls and clone size were taken over from that table, and D and trimming were inferred from the DNA. The table has 150,000 to 200,000 clones, 65% to 85% seen once. This specimen belongs to a study of blood T cell repertoires in COVID-19. About the research overall: There were acute and convalescent COVID-19 samples, and they came from the United States, Italy and Spain. In each case, the material was cDNA or gDNA derived from T cells, B-cell-depleted T cells, or PBMCs.

From germline, CDR1 is LGHDT and CDR2 YNNKEL (reference sequence). This CDR3 is 14 amino acids long. V lost 2 bases and J 5 bases, leaving 9 bases between the germline ends. Sequenced material: peripheral blood. The J gene is TRBJ2-2, the V gene TRBV3-1 (or the pseudogene TRBV3-2); possible D gene TRBD2, 5 bases. The sequence was collected from a woman aged 25 to 39 with acute or convalescent COVID-19. Here the CDR3 DNA reads TGTGCCAGCAGCCAAACACGGAGGACCGGGGAGCTGTTTTTT. Amino acid sequence: CASSQTRRTGELFF.